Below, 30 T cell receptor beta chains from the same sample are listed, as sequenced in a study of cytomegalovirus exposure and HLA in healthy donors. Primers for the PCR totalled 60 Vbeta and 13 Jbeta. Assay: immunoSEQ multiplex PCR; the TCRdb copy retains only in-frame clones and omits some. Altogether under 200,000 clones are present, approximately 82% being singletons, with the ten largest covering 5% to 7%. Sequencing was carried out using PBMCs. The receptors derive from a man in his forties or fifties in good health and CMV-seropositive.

CDR3 in amino acids: CAWSPWTGRMNTEAFF. The DNA for the CDR3 is TGTGCCTGGAGTCCCTGGACAGGAAGAATGAACACTGAAGCTTTCTTT. The chain combines TRBV30 with TRBJ1-1; TRBD1 matches at 7 bases. Germline V gene sequence: CDR1 GTSNPN, CDR2 SVGIG (reference sequence). The V segment lost 2 bases and the J segment 0 bases; nucleotides outside the gene matches: 9. The CDR3 consists of 16 residues. The full variable domain, rest sourced from reference TRBV30 and TRBJ1-1, is SQTIHQWPATLVQPVGSPLSLECTVEGTSNPNLYWYRQAAGRGLQLLFYSVGIGQISSEVPQNLSASRPQDRQFILSSKKLLLSDSGFYLCAWSPWTGRMNTEAFFGQGTRLTVV.

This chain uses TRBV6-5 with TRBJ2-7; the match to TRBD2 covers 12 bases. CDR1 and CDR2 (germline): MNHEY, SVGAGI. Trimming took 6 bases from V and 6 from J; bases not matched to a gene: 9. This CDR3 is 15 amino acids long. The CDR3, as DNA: TGTGCCAGCAGCAAGGCCCCTAGCGGGAGGGGCGAGCAGTACGTC. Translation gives CASSKAPSGRGEQYV.

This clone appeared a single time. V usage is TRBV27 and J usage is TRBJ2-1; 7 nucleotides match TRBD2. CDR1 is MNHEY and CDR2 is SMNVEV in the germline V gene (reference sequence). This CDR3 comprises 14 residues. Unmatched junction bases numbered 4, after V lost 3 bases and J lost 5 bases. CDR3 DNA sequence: TGTGCCAGCAGTTTGTCTAGCGGCAACAATGAGCAGTTCTTC. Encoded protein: CASSLSSGNNEQFF.

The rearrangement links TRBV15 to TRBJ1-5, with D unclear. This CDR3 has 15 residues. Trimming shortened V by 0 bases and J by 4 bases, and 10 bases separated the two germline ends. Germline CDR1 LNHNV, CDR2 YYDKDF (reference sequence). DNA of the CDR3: TGTGCCACCAGCAGAGATAGGCGGAGTAATCAGCCCCAGCATTTT. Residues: CATSRDRRSNQPQHF.

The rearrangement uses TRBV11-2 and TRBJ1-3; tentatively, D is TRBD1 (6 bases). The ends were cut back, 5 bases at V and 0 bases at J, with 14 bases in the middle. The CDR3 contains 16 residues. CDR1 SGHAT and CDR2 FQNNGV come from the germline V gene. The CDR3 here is CASSLTGRRSGNTIYF. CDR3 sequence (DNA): TGTGCCAGCAGCCTGACAGGTCGCCGCTCTGGAAACACCATATATTTT.

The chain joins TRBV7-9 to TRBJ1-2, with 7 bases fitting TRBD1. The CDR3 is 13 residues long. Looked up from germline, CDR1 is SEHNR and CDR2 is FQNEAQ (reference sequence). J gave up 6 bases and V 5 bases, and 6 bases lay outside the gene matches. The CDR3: CASSAFQGDGYTF. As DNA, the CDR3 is TGTGCCAGCAGCGCCTTTCAGGGGGATGGCTACACCTTC.

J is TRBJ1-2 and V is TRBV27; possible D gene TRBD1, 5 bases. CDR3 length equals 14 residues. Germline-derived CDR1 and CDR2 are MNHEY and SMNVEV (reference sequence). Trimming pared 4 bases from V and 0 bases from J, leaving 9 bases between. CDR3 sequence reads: CASSSTATNYGYTF. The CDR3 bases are TGTGCCAGCAGTTCGACAGCGACTAACTATGGCTACACCTTC.

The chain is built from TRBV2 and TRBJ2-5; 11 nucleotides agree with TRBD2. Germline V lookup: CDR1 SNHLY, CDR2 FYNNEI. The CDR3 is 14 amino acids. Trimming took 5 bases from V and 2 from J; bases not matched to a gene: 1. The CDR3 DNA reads TGTGCCAGCAGTAGACTAGCGGGGCAAGAGACCCAGTACTTC. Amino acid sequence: CASSRLAGQETQYF.

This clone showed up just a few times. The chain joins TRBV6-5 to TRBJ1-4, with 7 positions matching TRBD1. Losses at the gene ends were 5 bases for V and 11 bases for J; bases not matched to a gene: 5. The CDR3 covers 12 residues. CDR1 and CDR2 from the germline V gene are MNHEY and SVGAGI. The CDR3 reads CASSGQVGKLFF. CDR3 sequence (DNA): TGTGCCAGCAGTGGACAGGTCGGGAAACTGTTTTTT.

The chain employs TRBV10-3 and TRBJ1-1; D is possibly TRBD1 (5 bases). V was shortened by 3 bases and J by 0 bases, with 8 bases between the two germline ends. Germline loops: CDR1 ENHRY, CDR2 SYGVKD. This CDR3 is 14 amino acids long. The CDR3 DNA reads TGTGCCATCAGTGAAACAGGCCTGAACACTGAAGCTTTCTTT. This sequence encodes CAISETGLNTEAFF.

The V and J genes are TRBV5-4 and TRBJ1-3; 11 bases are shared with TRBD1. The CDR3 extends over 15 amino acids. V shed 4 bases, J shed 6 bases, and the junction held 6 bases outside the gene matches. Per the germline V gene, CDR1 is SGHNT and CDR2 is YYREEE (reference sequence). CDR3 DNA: TGTGCCAGCAGCGCCGGGACAGGGGGGAAAAACACCATATATTTT. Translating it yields CASSAGTGGKNTIYF.

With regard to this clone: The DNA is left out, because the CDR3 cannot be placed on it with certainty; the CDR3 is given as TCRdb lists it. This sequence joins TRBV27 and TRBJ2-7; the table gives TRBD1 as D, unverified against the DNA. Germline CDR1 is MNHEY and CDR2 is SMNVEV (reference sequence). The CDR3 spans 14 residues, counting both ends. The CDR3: CASSSSDRSYEQYV.

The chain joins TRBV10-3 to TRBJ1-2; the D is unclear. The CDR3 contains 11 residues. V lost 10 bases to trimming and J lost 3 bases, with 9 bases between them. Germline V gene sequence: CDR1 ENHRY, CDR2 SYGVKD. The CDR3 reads CATYFDYGYTF. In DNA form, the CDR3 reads TGTGCCACCTATTTTGACTATGGCTACACCTTC.

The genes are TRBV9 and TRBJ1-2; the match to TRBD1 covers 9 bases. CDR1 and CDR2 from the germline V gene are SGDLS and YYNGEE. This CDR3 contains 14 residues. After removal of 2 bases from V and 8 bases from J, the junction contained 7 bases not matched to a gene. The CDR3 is CASSVTGGWGGYTF. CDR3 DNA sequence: TGTGCCAGCAGCGTGACAGGGGGATGGGGAGGCTACACCTTC.

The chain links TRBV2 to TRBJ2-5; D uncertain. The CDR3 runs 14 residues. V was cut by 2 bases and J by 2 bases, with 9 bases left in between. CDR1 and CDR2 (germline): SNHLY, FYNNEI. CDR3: CASSEYHLQETQYF. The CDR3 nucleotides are TGTGCCAGCAGTGAATACCACTTACAAGAGACCCAGTACTTC.

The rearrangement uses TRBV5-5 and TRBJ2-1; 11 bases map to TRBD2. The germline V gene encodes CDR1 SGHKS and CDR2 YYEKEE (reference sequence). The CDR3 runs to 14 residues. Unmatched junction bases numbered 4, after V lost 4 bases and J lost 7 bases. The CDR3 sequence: CASSLSGGGNEQFF. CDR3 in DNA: TGTGCCAGCAGCCTTAGCGGGGGGGGTAATGAGCAGTTCTTC.

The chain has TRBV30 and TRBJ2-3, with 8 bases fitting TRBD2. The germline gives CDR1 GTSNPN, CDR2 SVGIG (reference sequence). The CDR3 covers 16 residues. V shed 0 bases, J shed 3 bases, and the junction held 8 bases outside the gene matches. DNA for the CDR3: TGTGCCTGGAGTGTAGGAGCGGGAGCTGTGACAGATACGCAGTATTTT. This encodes CAWSVGAGAVTDTQYF.

CDR3 nucleotides: TGTGCCAGCAGCCCAGGGACAGCGGTTTGGGAGCAGTTCTTC. The encoded protein is CASSPGTAVWEQFF. V gene TRBV5-5 combines with J gene TRBJ2-1; 7 bases align to TRBD1. The germline gives CDR1 SGHKS, CDR2 YYEKEE (reference sequence). The CDR3 is 14 amino acids. The ends lost 4 bases at V and 10 bases at J; junction bases unmatched: 11.

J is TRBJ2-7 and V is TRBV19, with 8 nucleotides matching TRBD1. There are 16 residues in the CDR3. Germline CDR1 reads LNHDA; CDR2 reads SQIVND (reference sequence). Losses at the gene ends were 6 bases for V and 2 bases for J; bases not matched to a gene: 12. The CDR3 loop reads CASSDNSGGGPYEQYF. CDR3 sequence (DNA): TGTGCCAGTAGCGATAATTCAGGGGGCGGACCCTACGAGCAGTACTTC.

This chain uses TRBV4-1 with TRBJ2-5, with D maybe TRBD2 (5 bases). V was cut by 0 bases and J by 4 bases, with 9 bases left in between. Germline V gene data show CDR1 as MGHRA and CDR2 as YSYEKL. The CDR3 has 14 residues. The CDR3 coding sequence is TGCGCCAGCAGCCAAGAGTCTAGCCGAGAGACCCAGTACTTC. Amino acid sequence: CASSQESSRETQYF.

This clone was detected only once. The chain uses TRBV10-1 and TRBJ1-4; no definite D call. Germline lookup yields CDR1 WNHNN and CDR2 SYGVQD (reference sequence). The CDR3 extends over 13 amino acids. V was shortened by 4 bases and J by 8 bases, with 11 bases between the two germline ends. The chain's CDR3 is CASSGLGSEKLFF. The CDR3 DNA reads TGCGCCAGCAGTGGTTTGGGGAGCGAAAAACTGTTTTTT.

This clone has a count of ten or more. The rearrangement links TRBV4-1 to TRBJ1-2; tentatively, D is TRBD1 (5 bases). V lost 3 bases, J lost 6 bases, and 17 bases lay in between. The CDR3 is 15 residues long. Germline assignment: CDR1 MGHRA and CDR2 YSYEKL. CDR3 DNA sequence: TGCGCCAGCAGCCATTTCGGCGCGACAGACCATGGCTACACCTTC. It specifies CASSHFGATDHGYTF.

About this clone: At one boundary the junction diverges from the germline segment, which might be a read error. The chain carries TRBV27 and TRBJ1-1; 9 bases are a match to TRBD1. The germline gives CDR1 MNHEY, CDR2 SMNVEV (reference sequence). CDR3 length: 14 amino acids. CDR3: CASRDRGLNTGAFF. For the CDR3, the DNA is TGTGCCAGCAGGGACAGGGGATTGAACACTGGAGCTTTCTTT.

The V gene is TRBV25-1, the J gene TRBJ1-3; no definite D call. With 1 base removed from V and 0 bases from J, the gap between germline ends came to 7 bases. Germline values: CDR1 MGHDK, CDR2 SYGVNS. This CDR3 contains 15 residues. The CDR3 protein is CASSESRFSGNTIYF. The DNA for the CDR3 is TGTGCCAGCAGTGAATCACGGTTCTCTGGAAACACCATATATTTT.

In DNA, the CDR3 is TGTGCCTTCACCTTCGACGGGTACACTGAAGCTTTCTTT. Protein sequence: CAFTFDGYTEAFF. V and J are TRBV30 and TRBJ1-1; D remains ambiguous. Trimming cost V 7 bases and J 3 bases, with 15 bases left between them. CDR3 length: 13 residues. Germline V gives CDR1 GTSNPN, CDR2 SVGIG (reference sequence).

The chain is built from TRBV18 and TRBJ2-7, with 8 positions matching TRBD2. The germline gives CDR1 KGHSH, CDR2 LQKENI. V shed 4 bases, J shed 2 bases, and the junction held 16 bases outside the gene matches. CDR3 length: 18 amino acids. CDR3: CASSLAGIGGRKTYEQYV. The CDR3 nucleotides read TGTGCCAGCTCACTCGCTGGGATTGGCGGGAGGAAAACCTACGAGCAGTACGTC.

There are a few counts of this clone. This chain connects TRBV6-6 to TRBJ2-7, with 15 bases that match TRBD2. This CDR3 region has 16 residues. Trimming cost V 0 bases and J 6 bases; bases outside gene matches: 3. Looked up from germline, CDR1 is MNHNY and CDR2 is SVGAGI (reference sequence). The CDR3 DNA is TGTGCCAGCAGTTACTCGGGACTAGCGGGAGGAGGCGAGCAGTACGTC. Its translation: CASSYSGLAGGGEQYV.

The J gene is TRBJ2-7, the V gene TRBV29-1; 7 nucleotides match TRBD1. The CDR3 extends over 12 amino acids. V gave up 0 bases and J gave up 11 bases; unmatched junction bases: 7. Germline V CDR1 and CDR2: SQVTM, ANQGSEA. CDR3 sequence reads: CSVEERQGGEYF. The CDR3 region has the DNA TGCAGCGTTGAAGAACGACAGGGCGGAGAGTACTTC.

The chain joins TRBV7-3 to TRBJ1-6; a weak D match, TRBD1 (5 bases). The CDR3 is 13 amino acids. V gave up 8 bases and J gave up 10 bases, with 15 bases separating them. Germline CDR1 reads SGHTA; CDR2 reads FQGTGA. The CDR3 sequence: CASGGGRTSPLHF. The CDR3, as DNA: TGTGCCAGCGGGGGAGGGCGGACCTCACCCCTCCACTTT.

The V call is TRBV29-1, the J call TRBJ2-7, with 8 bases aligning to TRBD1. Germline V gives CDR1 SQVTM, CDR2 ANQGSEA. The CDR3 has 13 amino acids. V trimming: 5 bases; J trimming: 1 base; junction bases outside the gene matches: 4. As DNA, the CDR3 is TGCAGCGTTCGTAGGACAGGGTCCTACGAGCAGTACTTC. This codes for CSVRRTGSYEQYF.